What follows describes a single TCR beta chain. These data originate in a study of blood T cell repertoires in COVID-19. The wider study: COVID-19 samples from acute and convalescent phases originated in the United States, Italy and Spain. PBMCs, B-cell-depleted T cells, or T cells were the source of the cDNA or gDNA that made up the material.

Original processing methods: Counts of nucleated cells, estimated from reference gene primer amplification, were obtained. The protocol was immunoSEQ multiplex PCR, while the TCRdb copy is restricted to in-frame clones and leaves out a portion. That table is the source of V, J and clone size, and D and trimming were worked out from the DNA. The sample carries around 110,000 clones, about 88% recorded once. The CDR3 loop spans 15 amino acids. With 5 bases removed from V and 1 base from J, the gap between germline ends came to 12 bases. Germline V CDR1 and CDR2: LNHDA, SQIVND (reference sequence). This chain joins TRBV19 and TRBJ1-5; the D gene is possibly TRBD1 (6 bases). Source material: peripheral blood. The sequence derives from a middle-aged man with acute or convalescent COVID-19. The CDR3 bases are TGTGCCAGTAGTGAACAGGGTCTAAGCAATCAGCCCCAGCATTTT. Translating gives CASSEQGLSNQPQHF.